Each of the 6 T cell receptor beta chains below was sequenced from the same sample in a study of blood T cell repertoires in COVID-19. Assay used: immunoSEQ multiplex PCR; TCRdb lists only in-frame clones, some missing. Of under 65,000 clones in the sample, 78% were seen once. The specimen was PBMCs or T cells enriched from blood (not recorded which). These receptor sequences come from a woman between 50 and 59 years old with acute COVID-19.

This clone was seen just once. The chain has TRBV7-3 and TRBJ2-1; D unclear. Trimming removed 2 bases at V and 5 bases at J, with 7 bases between. The CDR3 extends over 13 amino acids. The germline V gene encodes CDR1 SGHTA and CDR2 FQGTGA. The CDR3 protein is CASSLPGHNEQFF. In nucleotides, the CDR3 is TGTGCCAGCAGCTTACCTGGCCACAATGAGCAGTTCTTC.

This chain uses TRBV5-1 with TRBJ2-7, with 13 bases matching TRBD2. Germline lookup yields CDR1 SGHRS and CDR2 YFSETQ. The CDR3 runs 14 residues. With 4 bases clipped from V and 6 bases from J, the junction kept 4 bases outside the gene matches. This CDR3 is CASSPRTSGSEQYF. The DNA for the CDR3 is TGCGCCAGCAGCCCGCGGACTAGCGGGAGCGAGCAGTACTTC.

The chain links TRBV5-1 to TRBJ2-3; possible D gene TRBD1, 6 bases. V lost 5 bases to trimming and J lost 3 bases, with 13 bases between them. This CDR3 region has 14 residues. The germline V gene encodes CDR1 SGHRS and CDR2 YFSETQ. The CDR3 reads CASSRQEPTDTQYF. The CDR3 DNA is TGCGCCAGCAGTAGACAGGAGCCGACAGATACGCAGTATTTT.

The CDR3 region is CASSDRTAGEAFF. The CDR3 DNA is TGTGCCAGCAGTGATAGAACAGCTGGTGAAGCTTTCTTT. This sequence joins TRBV25-1 and TRBJ1-1; unclear D gene. The CDR3 length is 13 residues. Trimming cost V 3 bases and J 7 bases, with 12 bases left between them. Germline assignment: CDR1 MGHDK and CDR2 SYGVNS.

The chain couples TRBV7-8 to TRBJ1-5, with 7 bases lining up with TRBD1. The CDR3 totals 13 residues. The V segment lost 5 bases and the J segment 7 bases; nucleotides outside the gene matches: 5. Germline V CDR1 and CDR2: SGHVS, FQNEAQ. The CDR3, as DNA: TGTGCCAGCAGCATTAGACAGGGACAGCCCCAGCATTTT. Translated, it gives CASSIRQGQPQHF.

Details on this clone: Other DNA sequences in the same sample also yield this CDR3. The gene calls are TRBV5-1 and TRBJ1-1, with D hard to call. Trimming shortened V by 1 base and J by 0 bases, and 4 bases separated the two germline ends. The CDR3 sequence is 13 residues long. The V gene's germline CDR1 is SGHRS and CDR2 YFSETQ. The CDR3 DNA follows: TGCGCCAGCAGCTTGTCTATGAACACTGAAGCTTTCTTT. This gives the protein CASSLSMNTEAFF.